This TCR beta chain was found in a study of blood T cell repertoires in COVID-19. Produced via immunoSEQ multiplex PCR; TCRdb's table is partial and in-frame only. The table has 180,000 or so clones, 90% seen once; the top ten hold roughly 0.56%. The length of the CDR3 is 18 residues. This chain joins TRBV21-1 and TRBJ1-1; TRBD1, as called in the table, went unchecked against the DNA. TRBV21-1 is noted as a pseudogene. The TCR was taken from a man between 45 and 60 years old with acute or convalescent COVID-19. Sequencing input: peripheral blood. The CDR3 spells CASSILRNFRGMNTEAFF. The CDR3 bases are TGTGCCAGCAGCATTTTGAGGAATTTTAGGGGAATGAACACTGAAGCTTTCTTT.